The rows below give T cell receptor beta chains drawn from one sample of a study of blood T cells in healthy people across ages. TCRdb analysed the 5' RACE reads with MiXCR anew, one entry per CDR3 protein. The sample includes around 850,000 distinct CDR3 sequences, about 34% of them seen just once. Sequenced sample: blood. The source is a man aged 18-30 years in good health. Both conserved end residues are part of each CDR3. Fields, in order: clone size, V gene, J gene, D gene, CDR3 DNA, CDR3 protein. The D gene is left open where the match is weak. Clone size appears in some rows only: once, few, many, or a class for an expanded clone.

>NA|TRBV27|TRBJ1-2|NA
TGTGCCAGCAGTCCCCAGGCGGAGAACTATGGCTACACCTTC
CASSPQAENYGYTF
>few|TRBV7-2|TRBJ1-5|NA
TGTGCCAGCAGCTCGCTTGAGGACCCGGGCCAGCCCCAGCATTTT
CASSSLEDPGQPQHF
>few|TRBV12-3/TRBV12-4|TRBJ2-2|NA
TGTGCCAGCAGTTTCTGGGGGCACACCGGGGAGCTGTTTTTT
CASSFWGHTGELFF
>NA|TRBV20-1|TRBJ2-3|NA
TGCAGTGCTAGAGACGGCGGGCAGGGACCCCCAGATACGCAGTATTTT
CSARDGGQGPPDTQYF
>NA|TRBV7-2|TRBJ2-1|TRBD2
TGTGCCAGCAGCTTAGCGGGACTAGCGGGGGGATTAAGTAATGAGCAGTTCTTC
CASSLAGLAGGLSNEQFF
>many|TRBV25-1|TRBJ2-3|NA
TGTGCCAGCAGAGGCCGGACACCGAGCACAGATACGCAGTATTTT
CASRGRTPSTDTQYF
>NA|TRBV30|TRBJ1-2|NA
TGTGCCTGGACGGATAACTATGGCTACACCTTC
CAWTDNYGYTF
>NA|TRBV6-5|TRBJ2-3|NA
TGTGCCAGCAGGGCAGGGCTAGGTTCTGATACGCAGTATTTT
CASRAGLGSDTQYF
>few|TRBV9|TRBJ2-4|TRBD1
TGTGCCAGCAGCGCACGACCGACAGGGCGTGACATTCAGTACTTC
CASSARPTGRDIQYF
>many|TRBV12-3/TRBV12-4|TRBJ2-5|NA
TGTGCCAGCAGTCTCCGGGACTCGCGGGAGACCCAGTACTTC
CASSLRDSRETQYF
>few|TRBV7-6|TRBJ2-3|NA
TGTGCCAGCAGCTTAGCGCCCGGACAACCCGATACGCAGTATTTT
CASSLAPGQPDTQYF
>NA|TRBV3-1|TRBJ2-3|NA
TGTGCCAGCAGCCAAACGGATCGCACGCAGTATTTT
CASSQTDRTQYF
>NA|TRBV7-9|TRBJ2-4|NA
TGTGCCAGCAGCCCCCTAGCGACCCGCATGGTGGGAGCCAAAAACATTCAGTACTTC
CASSPLATRMVGAKNIQYF
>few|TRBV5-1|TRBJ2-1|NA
TGCGCCAGCAGCCCACACCGGGACACCGTTGAGCAGTTCTTC
CASSPHRDTVEQFF
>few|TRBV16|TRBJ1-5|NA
TGTGCCAGCAGCCAATCGTGGCCGAGCAATCAGCCCCAGCATTTT
CASSQSWPSNQPQHF
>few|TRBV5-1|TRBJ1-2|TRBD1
TGCGCCAGCAGCTCTGACAGGGGCTGGAAGTATGGCTACACCTTC
CASSSDRGWKYGYTF
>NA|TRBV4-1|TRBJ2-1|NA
TGCGCCAGCAGCCAAGATAAGGGAGGGGGCTCCTACAATGAGCAGTTCTTC
CASSQDKGGGSYNEQFF
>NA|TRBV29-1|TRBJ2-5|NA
TGCAGCGGGGGGGCAAGGGAGACCCAGTACTTC
CSGGARETQYF
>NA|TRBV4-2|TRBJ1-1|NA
TGTGCCAGCAGCCAGGATGGAGTATATGTCGAAGTTTTCTTT
CASSQDGVYVEVFF
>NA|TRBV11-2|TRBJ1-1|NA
TGTGCCAGCAGCTCGGCAGGGACGGGTGAAGCTTTCTTT
CASSSAGTGEAFF
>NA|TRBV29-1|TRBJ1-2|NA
TGCAGCGTTGGTAAGGAGTATGGCTACACCTTC
CSVGKEYGYTF
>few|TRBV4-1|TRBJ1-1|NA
TGCGCCAGCAGCCAAGATGGCCCAACCTGGGGAATGAACACTGAAGCTTTCTTT
CASSQDGPTWGMNTEAFF
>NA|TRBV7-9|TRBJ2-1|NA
TGTGCCAGCAGCCTACGGACCCCCAATGAGCAGTTCTTC
CASSLRTPNEQFF
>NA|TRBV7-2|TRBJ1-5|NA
TGTGCCAGCAGCTGGGGGGGGATGAGCAATCAGCCCCAGCATTTT
CASSWGGMSNQPQHF
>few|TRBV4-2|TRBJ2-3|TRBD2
TGTGCCAGCAGCCAATCGGGGGGGCATAGAGATACGCAGTATTTT
CASSQSGGHRDTQYF
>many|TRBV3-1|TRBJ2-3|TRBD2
TGTGCCAGCAGCCAAGATGGAGGGACTAGCTATACGCAGTATTTT
CASSQDGGTSYTQYF
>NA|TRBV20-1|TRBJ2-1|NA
TGCAGTGCTAGTGTGGGGACGGTGGCCTACGAGCAGTTCTTC
CSASVGTVAYEQFF
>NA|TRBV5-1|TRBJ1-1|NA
TGCGCCAGCAGCAGGGATGCTGAAGCTTTCTTT
CASSRDAEAFF
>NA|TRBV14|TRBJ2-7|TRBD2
TGTGCCAGCAGTGGTAGCGGGGCCTCCTACGAGCAGTACTTC
CASSGSGASYEQYF
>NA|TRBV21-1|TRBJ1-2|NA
TGTGCCAGCAGCAAAAGGGAGAGTAACTATGGCTACACCTTC
CASSKRESNYGYTF
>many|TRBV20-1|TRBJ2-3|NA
TGCAGTGCTAGAGATCCCCGGGATACGCAGTATTTT
CSARDPRDTQYF
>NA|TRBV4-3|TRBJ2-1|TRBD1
TGCGCCAGCAGCCAAGCGAGGACAGGGATCTACGAGCAGTTCTTC
CASSQARTGIYEQFF
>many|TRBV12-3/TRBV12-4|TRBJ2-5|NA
TGTGCCAGCAGTTTATCCATGGGGGGACGGGAGACCCAGTACTTC
CASSLSMGGRETQYF
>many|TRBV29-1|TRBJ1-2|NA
TGCAGCGTTGAAGGGGCAGGGGCGAGTGGCTACACCTTC
CSVEGAGASGYTF
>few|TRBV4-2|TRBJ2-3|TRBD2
TGTGCCAGCAGCCAAGATATCCCGGCTAGCGGGGGTCCAGGTACGCAGTATTTT
CASSQDIPASGGPGTQYF
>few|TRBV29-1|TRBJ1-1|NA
TGCAGCGTTGCCCACACTACGAACACTGAAGCTTTCTTT
CSVAHTTNTEAFF
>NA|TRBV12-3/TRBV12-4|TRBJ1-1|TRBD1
TGTGCCAGCAGTTTGAGGGACAGGGGGCCGGGCACTGAAGCTTTCTTT
CASSLRDRGPGTEAFF
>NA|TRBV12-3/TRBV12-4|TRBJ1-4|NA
TGTGCCAGCAGCCTAGAAGGACAGATTAATGAAAAACTGTTTTTT
CASSLEGQINEKLFF
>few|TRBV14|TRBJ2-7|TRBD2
TGTGCCAGCAGACCCACTAGCGGGTCCTACAATGAGCAGTACTTC
CASRPTSGSYNEQYF
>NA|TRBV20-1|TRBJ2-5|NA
TGCAGTGCTAGAGCGGACAGCGAGAGGGAGACCCAGTACTTC
CSARADSERETQYF
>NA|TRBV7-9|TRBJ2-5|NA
TGTGCCAGCAGGGACAGCATCGAGACCCAGTACTTC
CASRDSIETQYF
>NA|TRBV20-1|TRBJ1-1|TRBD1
TGCAGTGCTAGAGATTATGACAGGGGGCGGAACACTGAAGCTTTCTTT
CSARDYDRGRNTEAFF